The clone carrying this T cell receptor beta chain was seen only a few times. A second PCR of 7 to 11 cycles used a sample-barcoded 5' primer and a J-beta primer mix. Each CDR3 protein gets one entry after TCRdb re-called the 5' RACE reads with MiXCR. Of 1.5 million to 2 million distinct CDR3 sequences in the sample, roughly 30% were seen once. These data belong to a study of blood T cells in healthy people across ages. At the level of the study: Template switching caught about one barcoded beta molecule for each two T cells.

From germline, CDR1 is MDHEN and CDR2 SYDVKM. This CDR3 has 14 amino acids. Trimming took 6 bases from V and 9 from J; bases not matched to a gene: 7. The chain joins TRBV28 to TRBJ1-6; 8 bases fit TRBD1. The sequence was collected from a woman aged 25 to 45 in good health. Sequencing was performed on blood. CDR3 coding DNA: TGTGCCAGCAGGCCTGGACAGGGAGGTTCACCCCTCCACTTT. As protein: CASRPGQGGSPLHF.